This TCR beta chain was sequenced for a study of CD8+CD57+ T cells in acquired aplastic anemia. TCR beta VDJ and CDR3 profiling used genomic DNA as template. TCRdb independently ran MiXCR on the reads; one entry per CDR3 protein. The sample holds under 500,000 distinct CDR3 sequences, about a third seen once. Those patients picked for sequencing had displayed CD8+CD57+ cell expansion on flow cytometry. V was pared by 2 bases and J by 2 bases, with 8 bases between. CDR3 length: 14 residues. Germline values: CDR1 SGHRS, CDR2 YFSETQ. Sample: sorted CD4+, CD8+, or CD8+CD57+ T cells (not recorded which) from PBMCs. This TCR was recovered from a human donor with aplastic anemia. The chain is built from TRBV5-1 and TRBJ2-1; D remains ambiguous. CDR3 residues: CASSFDGAYNEQFF. The CDR3 coding sequence is TGCGCCAGCAGCTTTGATGGTGCCTACAATGAGCAGTTCTTC.